This TCR beta chain derives from a study of blood T cell repertoires in COVID-19 (dated by TCRdb to 2020 to 2022). Regarding the research as a whole: Collaborator samples came from the United States, Italy and Spain and covered acute and convalescent phases of COVID-19. The prospective study material was composed of cDNA or gDNA derived from T cells, B-cell-depleted T cells, or PBMCs. Deeply sampled blood TCRbeta repertoires from subjects exposed to, actively infected with, or recovered from COVID-19 were included in the dataset. The repertoires were released in a freely available public database intended as a resource for research on the immune response to SARS-CoV-2. Samples came from the ongoing ImmuneRACE study (first 160 participants) plus 1,254 subjects from 6 global collaborators. The sample metadata nearly always contained a de-identified subject ID, COVID-19 status, age in years and sex. HLA class I and class II types, where available, came from metadata supplied by the sample provider rather than from assay-based typing. General conclusions and limits of the study: The amount of clinical and demographic metadata varied by source and participant and was provided uncurated.

A second Seattle source provided samples from volunteer blood donors who had recovered from COVID-19. Whole blood was collected in K2EDTA tubes by collaborating institutions according to the institutions' own protocols. For TCRbeta analysis, collaborators shipped samples as frozen whole blood, isolated PBMCs, or DNA extracted from either of those sample types. Unmatched junction bases come to 2, with V trimmed by 4 bases and J by 4 bases. CDR1 and CDR2, looked up from the germline V gene, are SGHDN and FVKESK. The CDR3 runs 13 amino acids, cysteine and phenylalanine included. The kept DNA is CDR3 alone, 39 bases in frame from the first base. The immunoSEQ Assay, a bias-controlled multiplex PCR, was used to amplify TCRbeta CDR3 regions from genomic DNA. The study's processing was this. The number of nucleated cells in each sample was estimated by amplification of reference gene primers within the assay. To quantify the absolute abundance of each unique TCRbeta CDR3 rearrangement, sequence reads were collapsed and filtered. Productive Simpson clonality was computed per sample as the square root of Simpson's diversity index over productive rearrangements. As stored in TCRdb, this immuneACCESS dataset retains in-frame rearrangements with V and J assigned. A fraction of the clones does not appear; measured against another copy, unresolved V genes explain less than half of the discrepancy, and the remainder lacks a known reason. From that table come the V and J calls and clone size; the DNA was used to work out D and trimming. The sample table records 200,000 or so clones; about 86% of these occur just once. The ten most abundant clones make up 3% of the sample.

Worth noting for this clone: It has no known antigen specificity. No per-base quality is available; no much larger clone lies one base away.

This sequence was found in a woman under 40 who had recovered from COVID-19. Recombination linked TRBV14 to TRBJ1-2; the central 8 bases match TRBD1. The sample consisted of peripheral blood. For the CDR3, the sequence is CASSLDRGYGYTF. The nucleotide sequence is given as TGTGCCAGCAGCCTCGACAGGGGCTATGGCTACACCTTC.